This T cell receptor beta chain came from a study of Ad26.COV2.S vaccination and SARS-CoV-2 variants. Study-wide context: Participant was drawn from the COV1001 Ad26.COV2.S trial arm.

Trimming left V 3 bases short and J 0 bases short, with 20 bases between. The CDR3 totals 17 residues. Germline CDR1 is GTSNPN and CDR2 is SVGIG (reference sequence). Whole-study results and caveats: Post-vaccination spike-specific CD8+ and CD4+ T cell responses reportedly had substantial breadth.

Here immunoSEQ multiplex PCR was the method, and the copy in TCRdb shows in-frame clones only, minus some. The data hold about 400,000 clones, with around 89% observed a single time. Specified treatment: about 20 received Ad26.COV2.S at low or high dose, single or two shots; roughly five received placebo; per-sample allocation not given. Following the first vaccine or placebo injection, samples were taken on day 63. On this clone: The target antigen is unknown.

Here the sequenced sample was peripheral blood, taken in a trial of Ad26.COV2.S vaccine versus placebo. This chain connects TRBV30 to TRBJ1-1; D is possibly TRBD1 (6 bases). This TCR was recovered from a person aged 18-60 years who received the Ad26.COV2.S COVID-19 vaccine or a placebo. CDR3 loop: CAWRTGTTKTMNTEAFF. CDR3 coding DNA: TGTGCCTGGAGAACCGGGACAACTAAGACCATGAACACTGAAGCTTTCTTT.